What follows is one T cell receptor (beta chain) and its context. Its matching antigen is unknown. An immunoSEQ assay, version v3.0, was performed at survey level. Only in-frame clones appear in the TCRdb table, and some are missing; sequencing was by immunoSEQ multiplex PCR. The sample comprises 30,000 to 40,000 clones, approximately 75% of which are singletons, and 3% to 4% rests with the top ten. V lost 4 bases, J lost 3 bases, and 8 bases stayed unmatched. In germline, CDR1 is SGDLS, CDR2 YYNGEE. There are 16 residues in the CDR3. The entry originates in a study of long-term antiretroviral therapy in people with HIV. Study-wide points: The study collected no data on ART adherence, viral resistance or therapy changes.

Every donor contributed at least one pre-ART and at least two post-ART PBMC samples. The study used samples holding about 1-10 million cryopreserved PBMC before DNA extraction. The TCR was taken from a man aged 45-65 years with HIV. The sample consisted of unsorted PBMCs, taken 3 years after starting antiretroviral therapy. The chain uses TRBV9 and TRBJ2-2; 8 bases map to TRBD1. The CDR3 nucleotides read TGTGCCAGCAGCTTTGGACAGGGCCAATACACCGGGGAGCTGTTTTTT. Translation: CASSFGQGQYTGELFF.